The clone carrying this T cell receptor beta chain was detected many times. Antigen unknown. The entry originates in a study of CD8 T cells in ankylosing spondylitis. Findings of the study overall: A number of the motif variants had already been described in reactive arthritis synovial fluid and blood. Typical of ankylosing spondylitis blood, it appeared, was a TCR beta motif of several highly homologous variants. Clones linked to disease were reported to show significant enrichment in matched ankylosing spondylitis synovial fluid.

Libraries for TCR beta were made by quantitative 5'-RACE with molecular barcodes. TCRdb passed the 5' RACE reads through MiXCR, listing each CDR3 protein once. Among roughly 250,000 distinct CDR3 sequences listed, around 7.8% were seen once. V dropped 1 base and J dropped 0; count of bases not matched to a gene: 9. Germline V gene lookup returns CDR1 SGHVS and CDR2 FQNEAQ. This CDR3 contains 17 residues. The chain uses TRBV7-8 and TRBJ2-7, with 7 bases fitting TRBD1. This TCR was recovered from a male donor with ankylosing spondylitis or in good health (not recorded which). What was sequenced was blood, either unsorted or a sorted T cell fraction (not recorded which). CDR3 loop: CASSLEPAGGSSYEQYF. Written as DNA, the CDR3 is TGTGCCAGCAGCTTAGAACCGGCAGGGGGTAGCTCCTACGAGCAGTACTTC.